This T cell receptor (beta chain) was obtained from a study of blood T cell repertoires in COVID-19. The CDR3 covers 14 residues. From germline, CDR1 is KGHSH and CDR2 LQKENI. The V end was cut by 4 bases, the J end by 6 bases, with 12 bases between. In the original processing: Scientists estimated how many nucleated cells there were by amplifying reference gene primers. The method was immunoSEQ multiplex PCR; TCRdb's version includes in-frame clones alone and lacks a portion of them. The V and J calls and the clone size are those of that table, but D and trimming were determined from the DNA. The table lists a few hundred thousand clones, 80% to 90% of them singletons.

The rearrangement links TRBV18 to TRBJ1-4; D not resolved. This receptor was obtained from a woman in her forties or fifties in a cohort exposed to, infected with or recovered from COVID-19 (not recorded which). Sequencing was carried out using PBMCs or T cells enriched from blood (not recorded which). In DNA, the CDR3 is TGTGCCAGCTCACGGGGAGTAGTCGATGAAAAACTGTTTTTT. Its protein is CASSRGVVDEKLFF.